This T cell receptor beta chain was recorded in a study of post-analysis software for immune sequencing data. Overall study context: Some patients lacked subtype; others had relapsing-remitting, secondary progressive or progressive-relapsing disease. Regarding the study as a whole: A significant reduction in normalized Chao1 diversity was observed in multiple sclerosis patients versus controls. Included in a set of about five TRBV segments more frequent in patients than controls were TRBV5-6, TRBV5-1 and TRBV20-1.

V lost 4 bases and J lost 3; bases outside the gene matches: 8. Germline CDR1 is MNHEY and CDR2 is SMNVEV (reference sequence). The CDR3 spans 15 residues. Remarks on this clonotype: Its antigen remains unknown.

Sequencing libraries made from TCR beta cDNA carried unique molecular identifiers. TCRdb passed the PCR reads through MiXCR, listing each CDR3 protein once. The sample contains roughly 730,000 distinct CDR3 sequences, approximately 30% of which appear only once. Input material: blood. The V call is TRBV27, the J call TRBJ2-7, with TRBD2 matching 8 bases. The receptor's source is a girl aged 5-17 years with multiple sclerosis. CDR3 loop: CASSYNGRDRYEQYF. CDR3 sequence (DNA): TGTGCCAGCAGTTATAACGGGAGGGACCGCTACGAGCAGTACTTC.